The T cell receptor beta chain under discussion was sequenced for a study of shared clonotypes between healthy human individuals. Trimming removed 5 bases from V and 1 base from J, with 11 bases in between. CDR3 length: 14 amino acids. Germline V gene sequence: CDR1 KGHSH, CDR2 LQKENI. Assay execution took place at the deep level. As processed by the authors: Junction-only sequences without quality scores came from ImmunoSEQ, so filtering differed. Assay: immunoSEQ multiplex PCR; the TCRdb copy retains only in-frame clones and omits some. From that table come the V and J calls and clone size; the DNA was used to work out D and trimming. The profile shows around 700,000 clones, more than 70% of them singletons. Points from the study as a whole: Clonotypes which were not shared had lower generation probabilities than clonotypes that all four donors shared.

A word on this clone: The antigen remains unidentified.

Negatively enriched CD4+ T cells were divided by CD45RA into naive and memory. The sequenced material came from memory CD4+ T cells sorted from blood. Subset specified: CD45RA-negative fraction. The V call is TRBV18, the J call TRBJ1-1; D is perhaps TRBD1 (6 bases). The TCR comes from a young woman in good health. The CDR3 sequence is CASSEGTPNTEAFF. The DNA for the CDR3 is TGTGCCAGCTCAGAGGGGACACCGAACACTGAAGCTTTCTTT.